One sample yielded the 13 T cell receptor beta chains listed below, sequenced in a study of beta chain features in type 1 diabetes. Antigens for these TCRs are unknown. Study outcomes and limitations: The study found moderately but significantly shorter TCRB CDR3s in all four CD4+ subsets of Type 1 diabetes patients.

cDNA synthesis used the whole RNA isolate, giving expressed TCRB sequences. Measured with immunoSEQ multiplex PCR; TCRdb has only the in-frame clones, and not every one. The data show some 190,000 clones, 7.8% seen once. The source material was central memory CD4+ T cells from blood. The receptors come from a woman in her 40s with type 1 diabetes.

The CDR3, as DNA: TGTGCCAGCAGCGCCGACGGGACTCGAGAAGGGGATACGCAGTATTTT. It translates to CASSADGTREGDTQYF. The chain is built from TRBV9 and TRBJ2-3; D may be TRBD2 (6 bases). Germline CDR1 is SGDLS and CDR2 is YYNGEE. CDR3 length: 16 amino acids. V lost 3 bases and J 6 bases, leaving 20 bases between the germline ends.

The gene calls are TRBV20-1 and TRBJ2-1, with D unclear. Germline loops: CDR1 DFQATT, CDR2 SNEGSKA (reference sequence). V lost 3 bases to trimming and J lost 12 bases, with 12 bases between them. The length of the CDR3 is 11 residues. CDR3 residues: CSARAGSGQFF. In DNA, the CDR3 is TGCAGTGCTAGGGCTGGGTCAGGGCAGTTCTTC.

The chain combines TRBV5-1 with TRBJ1-2, with 8 nucleotides matching TRBD1. The V segment lost 1 base and the J segment 2 bases; nucleotides outside the gene matches: 10. This CDR3 comprises 17 residues. Germline CDR1 SGHRS, CDR2 YFSETQ. DNA of the CDR3: TGCGCCAGCAGCTTGCTCCCTACGACAGGGGAAAACTATGGCTACACCTTC. Translating it yields CASSLLPTTGENYGYTF. The complete variable domain, with remaining parts taken from reference TRBV5-1 and TRBJ1-2, reads KAGVTQTPRYLIKTRGQQVTLSCSPISGHRSVSWYQQTPGQGLQFLFEYFSETQRNKGNFPGRFSGRQFSNSRSEMNVSTLELGDSALYLCASSLLPTTGENYGYTFGSGTRLTVV.

This clone was found a few times. The rearrangement links TRBV7-9 to TRBJ2-5, with 8 bases lining up with TRBD2. V was pared by 8 bases and J by 0 bases, with 8 bases of the junction left unmatched. The germline V gene encodes CDR1 SEHNR and CDR2 FQNEAQ (reference sequence). CDR3 length equals 15 residues. CDR3 sequence reads: CASGEAGANQETQYF. DNA of the CDR3: TGTGCCAGCGGAGAAGCGGGGGCTAACCAAGAGACCCAGTACTTC.

This clone was recorded a few times. The J gene is TRBJ1-1, the V gene TRBV14, with unresolved D. Looked up from germline, CDR1 is SGHDN and CDR2 is FVKESK. This CDR3 has 14 amino acids. The V end lost 6 bases, the J end lost 4 bases, and 15 bases lay between the germline ends. CDR3 bases: TGTGCCAGCAGTCAACCCTCGTCGAGCACTGAAGCTTTCTTT. Protein sequence: CASSQPSSSTEAFF.

This clone has a handful of counts. This chain joins TRBV4-1 and TRBJ1-1; D is uncertain. Per the germline V gene, CDR1 is MGHRA and CDR2 is YSYEKL. The CDR3 has 15 amino acids. Trimming took 2 bases from V and 3 from J, leaving 13 bases between them. For the CDR3, the DNA is TGCGCCAGCAGCCAATCATCGAGGAGTGACACTGAAGCTTTCTTT. Encoded protein: CASSQSSRSDTEAFF.

This clone appeared many times. V usage is TRBV7-9 and J usage is TRBJ2-6, with D maybe TRBD2 (5 bases). Germline loops: CDR1 SEHNR, CDR2 FQNEAQ (reference sequence). The CDR3 runs to 14 residues. Trimming took off 8 bases at V and 0 bases at J, with 8 bases between the two ends. The CDR3 DNA is TGTGCCAGCTGCCGGGGCTCTGGGGCCAACGTCCTGACTTTC. It yields the protein CASCRGSGANVLTF.

A few counts support this clone. The V call is TRBV9, the J call TRBJ2-7; 7 bases map to TRBD2. CDR1 SGDLS and CDR2 YYNGEE come from the germline V gene. There are 13 residues in the CDR3. V trimming: 2 bases; J trimming: 5 bases; junction bases outside the gene matches: 4. The CDR3 region has the DNA TGTGCCAGCAGCGTCGGGGGGATCCACGAGCAGTACTTC. Residues: CASSVGGIHEQYF.

The chain joins TRBV7-8 to TRBJ2-7, with D perhaps matching TRBD1 (5 bases). The germline V and J ends were trimmed by 1 base and 5 bases, with 12 bases remaining between them. The CDR3 contains 14 residues. Germline CDR1 and CDR2: SGHVS and FQNEAQ. The CDR3 loop reads CASSLGGSRDEQYF. CDR3 DNA sequence: TGTGCCAGCAGCTTAGGCGGCAGCAGGGACGAGCAGTACTTC.

The chain links TRBV28 to TRBJ2-2; D is possibly TRBD1 (5 bases). Trimming shortened V by 1 base and J by 6 bases, and 9 bases separated the two germline ends. The CDR3 extends over 14 amino acids. CDR1 and CDR2 (germline): MDHEN, SYDVKM. Written as DNA, the CDR3 is TGTGCCAGCAGTTTATCAGGGCTACCCGGGGAGCTGTTTTTT. Its translation is CASSLSGLPGELFF.

This clone came up a few times. The chain uses TRBV7-2 and TRBJ2-7; 7 bases align to TRBD2. Germline V gene sequence: CDR1 SGHTA, CDR2 FQGNSA. V shed 1 base, J shed 8 bases, and the junction held 11 bases outside the gene matches. This CDR3 region has 15 residues. DNA of the CDR3: TGTGCCAGCAGCTTAGGGATGGTGACTAGCAATCAGCAGTACTTC. Translated: CASSLGMVTSNQQYF. Complete variable domain (other parts from reference TRBV7-2 and TRBJ2-7): GAGVSQSPSNKVTEKGKDVELRCDPISGHTALYWYRQSLGQGLEFLIYFQGNSAPDKSGLPSDRFSAERTGGSVSTLTIQRTQQEDSAVYLCASSLGMVTSNQQYFGPGTRLTVT.

The genes are TRBV7-8 and TRBJ2-3; D may be TRBD2 (7 bases). Between the trimmed V and J ends, which lost 4 bases and 3 bases, there was a span of 14 bases. Germline values: CDR1 SGHVS, CDR2 FQNEAQ. The CDR3 has 15 residues. The CDR3 region is CASSSLRGGTDTQYF. CDR3 sequence (DNA): TGTGCCAGCAGCTCCCTTAGGGGGGGAACAGATACGCAGTATTTT.

This clone has just a few counts. V usage is TRBV27 and J usage is TRBJ1-1, with 8 bases fitting TRBD1. CDR1 MNHEY and CDR2 SMNVEV come from the germline V gene (reference sequence). V lost 3 bases and J lost 7; bases outside the gene matches: 4. The CDR3 is 13 amino acids. This chain's CDR3 is CASSFPDRGEAFF. CDR3 coding DNA: TGTGCCAGCAGTTTCCCTGACAGGGGTGAAGCTTTCTTT.